These T cell receptor beta chains were read from a single sample in a study of Ad26.COV2.S vaccination and SARS-CoV-2 variants. TCRdb's copy holds only in-frame clones and misses some; the assay was immunoSEQ multiplex PCR. This table has around 300,000 clones, 80% to 90% appearing once. Sequencing used peripheral blood, obtained in a trial of Ad26.COV2.S vaccine versus placebo. The source of these receptors is a person between 18 and 65 years old who received the Ad26.COV2.S COVID-19 vaccine or a placebo. Both conserved end residues are part of each CDR3. Fields, in order: D gene, J gene, clone size, V gene, CDR3 protein, CDR3 DNA. The D gene is left open where the match is weak. The size entry is marked missing in some rows and otherwise reads once, few, many or a size class.

. | TRBJ2-7 | . | TRBV7-7 | CASSTYEQYF | TGTGCCAGCAGCACCTACGAGCAGTACTTC
TRBD1 | TRBJ2-3 | . | TRBV11-2 | CASSRTGGTDTQYF | TGTGCCAGCAGTCGGACAGGAGGCACAGATACGCAGTATTTT
. | TRBJ1-5 | . | TRBV28 | CASRTTPLDILGRNQPQHF | TGTGCCAGCAGGACGACTCCCCTTGACATACTAGGTCGCAATCAGCCCCAGCATTTT
. | TRBJ2-7 | once | TRBV30 | CAWGAQEKGEQYF | TGTGCCTGGGGTGCCCAGGAGAAGGGCGAGCAGTACTTC
TRBD2 | TRBJ2-1 | . | TRBV19 | CASSQIAGSSYNEQFF | TGTGCCAGTAGTCAAATAGCGGGGAGCTCCTACAATGAGCAGTTCTTC
. | TRBJ1-3 | . | TRBV6-6 | CASSYSNTIYF | TGTGCCAGCAGTTACTCTAACACCATATATTTT
. | TRBJ2-3 | . | TRBV5-1 | CASSLEGRTSTDTQYF | TGCGCCAGCAGCTTGGAAGGGCGGACGAGCACAGATACGCAGTATTTT
TRBD1 | TRBJ1-4 | . | TRBV2 | CASSERGQVNEKLFF | TGTGCCAGCAGTGAGAGGGGACAGGTTAATGAAAAACTGTTTTTT
. | TRBJ2-1 | . | TRBV11-2 | CASSLELTLVDEQFF | TGTGCCAGCAGCTTAGAACTGACCCTAGTGGATGAGCAGTTCTTC
. | TRBJ2-2 | . | TRBV7-9 | CASSFGELFF | TGTGCCAGCAGCTTCGGGGAGCTGTTTTTT
. | TRBJ2-5 | . | TRBV27 | CASSQTWSYQETQYF | TGTGCCAGCAGTCAGACTTGGTCGTACCAAGAGACCCAGTACTTC
. | TRBJ2-7 | . | TRBV29-1 | CSVEQPFSYEQYF | TGCAGCGTTGAACAGCCCTTCTCCTACGAGCAGTACTTC
TRBD1 | TRBJ2-1 | few | TRBV29-1 | CSVDSGTGGHEQFF | TGCAGCGTAGATTCCGGGACAGGGGGCCATGAGCAGTTCTTC
TRBD2 | TRBJ2-3 | . | TRBV5-4 | CASSLPSGSTDTQYF | TGTGCCAGCAGCTTGCCTAGCGGGAGCACAGATACGCAGTATTTT
. | TRBJ2-7 | . | TRBV5-4 | CASSLTAKGDAYEQYF | TGTGCCAGCAGCTTAACGGCCAAGGGGGACGCCTACGAGCAGTACTTC
. | TRBJ2-5 | . | TRBV13 | CASSSNTDPGETQYF | TGTGCCAGCAGCTCGAACACCGATCCCGGAGAGACCCAGTACTTC
. | TRBJ2-1 | . | TRBV2 | CASRDQTSYNEQFF | TGTGCCAGCAGGGACCAAACTTCCTACAATGAGCAGTTCTTC
TRBD1 | TRBJ1-4 | . | TRBV28 | CASSWQGAGEKLFF | TGTGCCAGCAGTTGGCAGGGGGCTGGTGAAAAACTGTTTTTT
. | TRBJ2-3 | . | TRBV2 | CASSGGLFILTDTQYF | TGTGCCAGCAGTGGGGGACTCTTTATACTCACAGATACGCAGTATTTT
. | TRBJ1-5 | . | TRBV18 | CASSPQNPGPNQPQHF | TGTGCCAGCTCACCGCAGAACCCGGGACCGAATCAGCCCCAGCATTTT
. | TRBJ1-2 | . | TRBV27 | CASSSTGFQGYTF | TGTGCCAGCAGTTCTACAGGGTTTCAAGGCTACACCTTC
TRBD1 | TRBJ2-1 | . | TRBV19 | CASTWRQGNEQFF | TGTGCCAGTACGTGGAGACAGGGGAATGAGCAGTTCTTC
. | TRBJ2-3 | . | TRBV5-5 | CASSLPSTDTQYF | TGTGCCAGCAGCTTGCCCAGCACAGATACGCAGTATTTT
TRBD2 | TRBJ2-6 | . | TRBV27 | CASSSYGGGLAYTGANVLTF | TGTGCCAGCAGTTCGTACGGTGGGGGACTAGCGTATACTGGGGCCAACGTCCTGACTTTC
. | TRBJ1-3 | few | TRBV30 | CAWTSSGNTIYF | TGTGCCTGGACATCGTCTGGAAACACCATATATTTT
. | TRBJ1-4 | . | TRBV2 | CASSEAREWDEKLFF | TGTGCCAGCAGTGAAGCTCGCGAGTGGGACGAAAAACTGTTTTTT
. | TRBJ2-1 | once | TRBV9 | CASSRGSSYNEQFF | TGTGCCAGCTCCCGGGGGTCCTCCTACAATGAGCAGTTCTTC
TRBD1 | TRBJ1-3 | . | TRBV7-2 | CASSGRDSSSGNTIYF | TGTGCCAGCAGCGGGCGGGACAGTTCCTCTGGAAACACCATATATTTT
. | TRBJ1-1 | . | TRBV5-6 | CASSYQNTEAFF | TGTGCCAGCAGCTACCAAAACACTGAAGCTTTCTTT
. | TRBJ2-7 | . | TRBV7-9 | CASSLGQPSSYEQYF | TGTGCCAGCAGCTTAGGGCAGCCAAGCTCCTACGAGCAGTACTTC
TRBD2 | TRBJ2-3 | . | TRBV6-1 | CASSDLAGGSTDTQYF | TGTGCCAGCAGTGACCTAGCGGGGGGATCCACAGATACGCAGTATTTT
TRBD1 | TRBJ1-1 | . | TRBV6-2/TRBV6-3 | CASSRNTGGTEAFF | TGTGCCAGCAGCCGTAACACAGGGGGGACTGAAGCTTTCTTT
. | TRBJ2-7 | . | TRBV6-6 | CASSYSGQQQYF | TGTGCCAGCAGTTACTCTGGACAGCAGCAGTACTTC
. | TRBJ2-1 | . | TRBV7-2 | CASSPTALYNEQFF | TGTGCCAGCAGCCCCACCGCCCTCTACAATGAGCAGTTCTTC
. | TRBJ1-1 | . | TRBV6-5 | CASSYAAGVNTEAFF | TGTGCCAGCAGTTACGCGGCAGGAGTAAACACTGAAGCTTTCTTT
. | TRBJ2-7 | . | TRBV30 | CAWGDNYEQYF | TGTGCCTGGGGGGACAACTACGAGCAGTACTTC
. | TRBJ1-6 | few | TRBV7-9 | CASSLDGRANSPLHF | TGTGCCAGCAGCTTAGACGGCAGGGCCAATTCACCCCTCCACTTT
TRBD2 | TRBJ2-4 | . | TRBV7-9 | CASSRDRDYGNIQYF | TGTGCCAGCAGCCGGGACCGGGACTACGGCAACATTCAGTACTTC
. | TRBJ1-2 | . | TRBV7-9 | CASSLKGAGTANYGYTF | TGTGCCAGCAGCTTAAAAGGGGCGGGTACAGCTAACTATGGCTACACCTTC
TRBD1 | TRBJ1-2 | once | TRBV2 | CASRLTGDGYTF | TGTGCCAGCAGGTTGACAGGGGACGGCTACACCTTC